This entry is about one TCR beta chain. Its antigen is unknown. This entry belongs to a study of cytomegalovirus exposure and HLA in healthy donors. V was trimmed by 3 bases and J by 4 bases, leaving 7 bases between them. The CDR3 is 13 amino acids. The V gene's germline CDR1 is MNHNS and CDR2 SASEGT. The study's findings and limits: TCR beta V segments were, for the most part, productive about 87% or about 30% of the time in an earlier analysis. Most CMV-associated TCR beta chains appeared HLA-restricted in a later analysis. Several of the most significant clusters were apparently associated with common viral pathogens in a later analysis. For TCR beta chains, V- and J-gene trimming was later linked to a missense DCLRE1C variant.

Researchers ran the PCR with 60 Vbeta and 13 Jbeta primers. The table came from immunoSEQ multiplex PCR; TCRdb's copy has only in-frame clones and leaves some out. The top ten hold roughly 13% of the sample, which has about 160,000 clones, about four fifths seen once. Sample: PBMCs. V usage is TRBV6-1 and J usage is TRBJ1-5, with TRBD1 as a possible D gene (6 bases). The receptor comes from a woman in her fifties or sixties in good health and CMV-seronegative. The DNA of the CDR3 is TGTGCCAGCAGTGACGACAGGAATCAGCCCCAGCATTTT. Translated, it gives CASSDDRNQPQHF.